Sequencing of this T cell receptor (beta chain) was carried out in a study of T cells of healthy individuals. Using its own MiXCR run on the 5' RACE reads, TCRdb lists one record per CDR3 protein. The sample carries 60,000 to 70,000 distinct CDR3 sequences, around 15% recorded once. V was cut by 1 base and J by 10 bases, with 8 bases left in between. CDR3 length: 12 residues. The source of this sequence is a human donor in good health. The chain links TRBV12-3 or TRBV12-4 to TRBJ2-1; no clear D gene. CDR3 residues: CASSLVEGEQFF. The DNA of the CDR3 is TGTGCCAGCAGTTTAGTGGAAGGGGAGCAGTTCTTC.